This T cell receptor beta chain is from a study of blood T cell repertoires in COVID-19. Study details: Acute and convalescent COVID-19 samples came from the United States, Italy and Spain.

Per the authors' pipeline: The assay estimated nucleated cells by amplifying reference gene primers. Clones were sequenced by immunoSEQ multiplex PCR, and TCRdb holds only the in-frame ones, with some missing. V and J calls plus clone size are reproduced from that table; the DNA served to infer D and trimming. The data show some 190,000 clones, with 86% seen just once and 5% to 7% held by the top ten. A few counts support this clone. Germline CDR1 and CDR2: SGHTA and FQGNSA. The CDR3 is made up of 14 amino acids. V lost 6 bases to trimming and J lost 0 bases, with 9 bases between them. This TCR was recovered from a man aged 35 to 55 with acute COVID-19. The sample taken for sequencing was PBMCs or T cells enriched from blood (not recorded which). The chain carries TRBV7-2 and TRBJ1-3; D is unclear. The CDR3 DNA is TGTGCCAGCAGGGCGGTCGTCTCTGGAAACACCATATATTTT. Encoded protein: CASRAVVSGNTIYF.